This TCR beta chain was sequenced in a study of blood T cell repertoires in COVID-19 (TCRdb year 2020). Some background on the complete study: The collaborator samples originated in the United States, Italy and Spain and spanned the acute and convalescent phases of COVID-19. The prospective study material was composed of cDNA or gDNA derived from T cells, B-cell-depleted T cells, or PBMCs. The sample metadata nearly always contained a de-identified subject ID, COVID-19 status, age in years and sex. The samples were drawn from the first 160 participants of the ongoing ImmuneRACE study and from 950 to 1,500 subjects provided by 6 global collaborators. The dataset comprised deeply sampled blood TCRbeta repertoires from subjects exposed to, actively infected with, or recovered from COVID-19. The repertoires were released in a freely available public database meant as a resource for research on the immune response to SARS-CoV-2. Where available, HLA class I and class II types were obtained from metadata supplied by the sample provider rather than from assay-based typing. Results and caveats for the whole study, not just this receptor: Clinical and demographic metadata were provided uncurated, with the amount varying by source and participant.

One collaborating source in Seattle enrolled patients while the patients were actively infected and followed the patients over time throughout the course of disease. Collaborating institutions collected whole blood in K2EDTA tubes following their own protocols. Collaborator samples were shipped for TCRbeta analysis as frozen whole blood, isolated PBMCs, or DNA extracted from either sample type. The germline V gene encodes CDR1 SGHVS and CDR2 FQNEAQ. At the junction V is shortened by 2 bases and J by 0 bases, with 4 bases in between. The CDR3 has 13 amino acids, counting the end cysteine and phenylalanine. Only the CDR3 DNA stays, 39 bases, in frame from base 1. The immunoSEQ Assay, a bias-controlled multiplex PCR, was used to amplify TCRbeta CDR3 regions from genomic DNA. Per the original workflow: Within the assay, amplification of reference gene primers was used to estimate how many nucleated cells each sample contained. Sequence reads were collapsed and filtered to measure the absolute abundance of every unique TCRbeta CDR3 rearrangement. For each sample, productive Simpson clonality was calculated as the square root of Simpson's diversity index across productive rearrangements. TCRdb provides this immuneACCESS table in a form limited to in-frame rearrangements. Some clones are lacking; in checked studies, under half of them reflect an unresolved V gene, and why the rest are absent is not known. D and trimming come from the DNA, and the V and J calls and clone size come from that table. Present in this sample are some 130,000 clones, about 88% of which were seen just once. Around 4.6% of the sample is in the top ten clones.

As concerns this clone: No cognate antigen has been identified for it. The input lacks base qualities; no much larger clone sits a single base away.

The chain joins TRBV7-8 to TRBJ1-1; there is no confident call for the D gene. The sample was peripheral blood. The TCR was taken from a man aged 55 to 69 with COVID-19, enrolled during active disease. The CDR3 protein is CASSLLMNTEAFF. The base sequence is TGTGCCAGCAGCTTACTAATGAACACTGAAGCTTTCTTT.